The next 29 T cell receptor beta chains were all read from a single sample in a study of T cells in Graves' hyperthyroidism and ophthalmopathy. TCR beta CDR3 regions were amplified from RNA. The TCR CDR3 first-round RT-PCR relied on the HTBI primer set. From the multiplex PCR reads, TCRdb called clonotypes with MiXCR, one entry per CDR3 protein. Of under 350,000 distinct CDR3 sequences in the sample, 15% to 20% were seen once. The sample was blood. The receptor set was obtained from a woman aged 45 to 65 with Graves' hyperthyroidism.

Many counts were recorded for this clonotype. The chain is built from TRBV28 and TRBJ2-1, with 10 bases fitting TRBD2. Per the germline V gene, CDR1 is MDHEN and CDR2 is SYDVKM. The CDR3 spans 17 residues. V lost 7 bases to trimming and J lost 3 bases; unmatched junction nucleotides: 12. CDR3 sequence (DNA): TGTGCCAGCATCGGGCTAGCGGGAGATGGGGTCTACAATGAGCAGTTCTTC. This gives the protein CASIGLAGDGVYNEQFF.

The chain has TRBV3-1 and TRBJ2-6, with D unresolved. The CDR3 loop spans 13 amino acids. Germline V CDR1 and CDR2: LGHDT, YNNKEL (reference sequence). V was clipped by 7 bases and J by 2 bases, with 6 bases between them. The CDR3 is CASKLAGANVLTF. CDR3 in DNA: TGTGCCAGCAAGCTGGCTGGGGCCAACGTCCTGACTTTC. The full variable domain, completed using reference TRBV3-1 and TRBJ2-6, is DTAVSQTPKYLVTQMGNDKSIKCEQNLGHDTMYWYKQDSKKFLKIMFSYNNKELIINETVPNRFSPKSPDKAHLNLHINSLELGDSAVYFCASKLAGANVLTFGAGSRLTVL.

The table lists this clonotype with a few counts. The rearrangement links TRBV14 to TRBJ1-3; no clear D. This CDR3 has 15 residues. Germline CDR1 and CDR2: SGHDN and FVKESK. V was trimmed by 0 bases and J by 0 bases, leaving 6 bases between them. The CDR3 sequence: CASSQDWNSGNTIYF. In DNA, the CDR3 is TGTGCCAGCAGCCAAGATTGGAACTCTGGAAACACCATATATTTT.

This clonotype was recorded a few times. V gene TRBV6-6 combines with J gene TRBJ1-6; TRBD1 agrees at 7 bases. This CDR3 comprises 12 residues. Per the germline V gene, CDR1 is MNHNY and CDR2 is SVGAGI (reference sequence). After removal of 11 bases from V and 10 bases from J, the junction contained 8 bases not matched to a gene. CDR3 sequence reads: CAARQGSSPLHF. CDR3 in DNA: TGTGCCGCTCGACAGGGTTCGTCACCCCTCCACTTT.

The table lists this clonotype with a few counts. The chain uses TRBV7-9 and TRBJ2-7; D may be TRBD1 or TRBD2 (5 bases each). The CDR3 contains 12 residues. Trimming left V 5 bases short and J 6 bases short, with 11 bases between. Germline CDR1 reads SEHNR; CDR2 reads FQNEAQ (reference sequence). CDR3 amino acids: CASSGDPSEQYF. DNA for the CDR3: TGTGCCAGCAGCGGGGACCCCAGCGAGCAGTACTTC.

This clonotype occurred many times. This chain connects TRBV12-3 or TRBV12-4 to TRBJ1-4; D is ambiguous. Trimming stripped 2 bases from V and 5 bases from J, with 12 bases between. This CDR3 has 15 residues. The CDR3 sequence is CASSLRGVPNEKLFF. The CDR3 nucleotides are TGTGCCAGCAGTTTACGGGGAGTCCCCAATGAAAAACTGTTTTTT.

Points on this clonotype: This could be a read error, since a much larger clone is one nucleotide away. The V call is TRBV11-3, the J call TRBJ2-7; 9 positions agree with TRBD1. The CDR3 runs 13 residues. Germline trimming cut 6 bases from V and 2 bases from J; bases unmatched to any gene: 2. Per the germline V gene, CDR1 is SGHNT and CDR2 is YENEEA. The CDR3 sequence: CASSWTGAYEQYF. DNA for the CDR3: TGTGCCAGCAGTTGGACAGGGGCCTACGAGCAGTACTTC. Drawing the rest from reference TRBV11-3 and TRBJ2-7, the complete variable domain is EAGVVQSPRYKIIEKKQPVAFWCNPISGHNTLYWYLQNLGQGPELLIRYENEEAVDDSQLPKDRFSAERLKGVDSTLKIQPAELGDSAVYLCASSWTGAYEQYFGPGTRLTVT.

This chain joins TRBV11-2 and TRBJ2-1, with 12 bases that match TRBD1. There are 15 residues in the CDR3. Germline-derived CDR1 and CDR2 are SGHAT and FQNNGV. The junction had 8 bases not matched to a gene; V was cut back by 5 bases and J by 9 bases. This chain's CDR3 is CASSNTGTGGSEQFF. CDR3 coding DNA: TGTGCCAGCAGCAATACCGGGACAGGGGGCAGTGAGCAGTTCTTC. Combining the CDR3 with reference TRBV11-2 and TRBJ2-1 gives the whole variable domain EAGVAQSPRYKIIEKRQSVAFWCNPISGHATLYWYQQILGQGPKLLIQFQNNGVVDDSQLPKDRFSAERLKGVDSTLKIQPAKLEDSAVYLCASSNTGTGGSEQFFGPGTRLTVL.

This clonotype has more than one count but fewer than ten. The chain is built from TRBV5-1 and TRBJ2-7, with a possible D match to TRBD1 (6 bases). V gave up 2 bases and J gave up 3 bases, with 12 bases separating them. Germline V CDR1 and CDR2: SGHRS, YFSETQ. This CDR3 contains 14 residues. Here the CDR3 reads CASSLEPDSYEQYV. The CDR3 DNA reads TGCGCCAGCAGCTTAGAACCGGACAGCTACGAGCAGTACGTC.

This clonotype has ten or more counts. The J gene is TRBJ2-5, the V gene TRBV2; 10 bases are shared with TRBD1. This CDR3 has 18 residues. V gave up 3 bases and J gave up 3 bases; unmatched junction bases: 13. Germline V CDR1 and CDR2: SNHLY, FYNNEI. CDR3: CASSDWTGGSQSEETQYF. In DNA form, the CDR3 reads TGTGCCAGCAGTGATTGGACAGGGGGGTCTCAATCGGAAGAGACCCAGTACTTC.

CDR3 sequence (DNA): TGTGCCAGCAGTGACACCGGACAGGGGGCCGACACCGGGGAGCTGTTTTTT. Translation: CASSDTGQGADTGELFF. The chain joins TRBV2 to TRBJ2-2; 11 positions agree with TRBD1. Per the germline V gene, CDR1 is SNHLY and CDR2 is FYNNEI. CDR3 size: 17 residues. The J segment lost 3 bases and the V segment lost 3 bases, leaving 6 bases of the junction unmatched.

This clonotype came up a few times. The chain links TRBV20-1 to TRBJ2-6, with 11 bases matching TRBD1. Germline assignment: CDR1 DFQATT and CDR2 SNEGSKA (reference sequence). V gave up 3 bases and J gave up 0 bases; unmatched junction bases: 4. The CDR3 totals 17 residues. Here the CDR3 DNA reads TGCAGTGCTAGTGGACAGGGGGCGTTCTCTGGGGCCAACGTCCTGACTTTC. Translation gives CSASGQGAFSGANVLTF.

The CDR3 reads CASRNQGAEAFF. CDR3 DNA: TGTGCCAGCAGAAATCAGGGGGCCGAAGCTTTCTTT. The chain recombines TRBV6-1 with TRBJ1-1; 8 nucleotides line up with TRBD1. Germline values: CDR1 MNHNS, CDR2 SASEGT. This CDR3 spans 12 amino acids. The J segment lost 8 bases and the V segment lost 6 bases, leaving 5 bases of the junction unmatched.

This clonotype turned up a few times. V and J are TRBV10-3 and TRBJ1-4; 8 bases are a match to TRBD1. CDR1 ENHRY and CDR2 SYGVKD come from the germline V gene. CDR3 size: 16 residues. Losses at the gene ends were 4 bases for V and 2 bases for J; bases not matched to a gene: 6. Written as DNA, the CDR3 is TGTGCCATCAGTGCATCAGGGGGCGCGACTAATGAAAAACTGTTTTTT. Its protein is CAISASGGATNEKLFF.

The chain couples TRBV12-3 or TRBV12-4 to TRBJ2-5, with D possibly matching TRBD1 (5 bases). This CDR3 spans 18 amino acids. The V and J ends lost 4 bases and 1 base respectively, with 22 bases between them. CDR3 in DNA: TGTGCCAGCAGTTCCCTCATTCCCGACAGAAGAGTCCAAGAGACCCAGTACTTC. It yields the protein CASSSLIPDRRVQETQYF.

CDR3 DNA: TGTGCCAGCAGTGGGGGGGGAGCCACCGGGGAGCTGTTTTTT. Protein: CASSGGGATGELFF. The rearrangement joins TRBV2 to TRBJ2-2; 7 bases line up with TRBD2. With 4 bases clipped from V and 4 bases from J, the junction kept 3 bases outside the gene matches. The CDR3 has 14 amino acids. Germline V lookup: CDR1 SNHLY, CDR2 FYNNEI.

This clonotype was counted only a few times. The genes are TRBV6-1 and TRBJ1-1; D gene ambiguous. V lost 6 bases and J 8 bases, leaving 19 bases between the germline ends. CDR3 size: 14 residues. Germline CDR1 is MNHNS and CDR2 is SASEGT. The CDR3 loop is CASSLLIGGIEAFF. CDR3 coding DNA: TGTGCCAGCAGCCTCTTGATAGGAGGAATAGAAGCTTTCTTT.

V gene TRBV19 combines with J gene TRBJ1-2; D is possibly TRBD1 (5 bases). Trimming took off 4 bases at V and 0 bases at J, with 12 bases between the two ends. The CDR3 spans 15 residues. In germline, CDR1 is LNHDA, CDR2 SQIVND (reference sequence). The CDR3 DNA reads as TGTGCCAGTAGTACGCGGACAATTACTAACTATGGCTACACCTTC. This translates into CASSTRTITNYGYTF.

This clonotype was detected a few times. The chain has TRBV6-1 and TRBJ2-7, with unresolved D. CDR1 and CDR2 from the germline V gene are MNHNS and SASEGT. The CDR3 has 13 residues. V gave up 7 bases and J gave up 3 bases, with 13 bases separating them. The CDR3 reads CASTLDVYYEQYF. CDR3 sequence (DNA): TGTGCCAGCACTCTCGACGTGTACTACGAGCAGTACTTC.

The chain is built from TRBV5-6 and TRBJ2-5; D is perhaps TRBD2 (7 bases). The length of the CDR3 is 13 residues. Germline lookup yields CDR1 SGHDT and CDR2 YYEEEE. The V and J ends lost 6 bases and 4 bases respectively, with 13 bases between them. The CDR3 DNA is TGTGCCAGCATGGGGGGGCCCCGAGAGACCCAGTACTTC. It translates to CASMGGPRETQYF.

This clonotype showed up just a few times. V and J are TRBV11-2 and TRBJ2-3; D is undetermined. V was pared by 4 bases and J by 9 bases, with 14 bases between. From germline, CDR1 is SGHAT and CDR2 FQNNGV. The CDR3 length is 13 residues. CDR3 in DNA: TGTGCCAGCAGCTCGCCCCCCGACGGAACGCAGTATTTT. It translates to CASSSPPDGTQYF.

CDR3 residues: CASNRLVQTDTQYF. CDR3 coding DNA: TGTGCCAGCAACAGACTAGTTCAGACAGATACGCAGTATTTT. This chain links TRBV2 with TRBJ2-3; possible D gene TRBD2, 6 bases. Trimming shortened V by 7 bases and J by 3 bases, and 14 bases separated the two germline ends. Per the germline V gene, CDR1 is SNHLY and CDR2 is FYNNEI. The CDR3 runs 14 residues.

This clonotype was counted at least ten times. The V call is TRBV7-8, the J call TRBJ2-7, with unresolved D. The CDR3 loop spans 12 amino acids. Germline values: CDR1 SGHVS, CDR2 FQNEAQ. Trimming removed 5 bases from V and 7 bases from J, with 12 bases in between. The CDR3 loop reads CASSPRSGEQYF. CDR3 nucleotide sequence: TGTGCCAGCAGCCCTCGTTCCGGAGAGCAGTACTTC.

Many counts were recorded for this clonotype. This chain links TRBV19 with TRBJ1-1; D remains ambiguous. The germline CDR1 and CDR2 sequences are LNHDA and SQIVND (reference sequence). V lost 3 bases and J lost 2, with 10 bases in between. The CDR3 has 14 amino acids. CDR3 in amino acids: CASSIGQPNTEAFF. The CDR3 coding sequence is TGTGCCAGTAGTATTGGGCAGCCAAACACTGAAGCTTTCTTT.

This clonotype was seen at least ten times. This chain joins TRBV12-3 or TRBV12-4 and TRBJ1-2, with D unresolved. Trimming left V 3 bases short and J 8 bases short, with 13 bases between. CDR3 length equals 13 residues. The CDR3 here is CASSFRSDGGYTF. The CDR3 bases are TGTGCCAGCAGTTTCAGATCTGATGGGGGCTACACCTTC.

This clonotype has just a few counts. The V and J genes are TRBV30 and TRBJ2-3, with 10 bases fitting TRBD2. The J segment lost 5 bases and the V segment lost 0 bases, leaving 8 bases of the junction unmatched. Germline loops: CDR1 GTSNPN, CDR2 SVGIG (reference sequence). This CDR3 has 16 amino acids. The CDR3 nucleotides are TGTGCCTGGAGTGTATGGCTAGCGGGAGCCCAAGATACGCAGTATTTT. Amino acids: CAWSVWLAGAQDTQYF. Complete variable domain (other parts from reference TRBV30 and TRBJ2-3): SQTIHQWPATLVQPVGSPLSLECTVEGTSNPNLYWYRQAAGRGLQLLFYSVGIGQISSEVPQNLSASRPQDRQFILSSKKLLLSDSGFYLCAWSVWLAGAQDTQYFGPGTRLTVL.

This clonotype has only a few counts. The chain joins TRBV5-1 to TRBJ2-3, with D possibly TRBD1 on 5 matching bases. The end of the DNA fits TRBJ1-5 better, so the J call may be wrong. From germline, CDR1 is SGHRS and CDR2 YFSETQ. The CDR3 consists of 14 residues. CDR3 sequence reads: CASIQGGGADTQHF. DNA of the CDR3: TGCGCCAGCATCCAAGGCGGGGGTGCAGATACGCAGCATTTT.

V gene TRBV5-8 combines with J gene TRBJ1-2; 8 nucleotides line up with TRBD1. Germline CDR1 and CDR2: SGHTS and YDEGEE. J lost 4 bases, V lost 4 bases, and 21 bases had no gene match. There are 19 residues in the CDR3. The CDR3 spells CASSRDFGQGVRVSYGYTF. The CDR3 nucleotides read TGTGCCAGCAGCCGGGATTTCGGACAGGGAGTACGTGTCAGCTATGGCTACACCTTC. Full variable domain (outside the CDR3, taken from reference TRBV5-8 and TRBJ1-2): EAGVTQSPTHLIKTRGQQATLRCSPISGHTSVYWYQQALGLGLQFLLWYDEGEERNRGNFPPRFSGRQFPNYSSELNVNALELEDSALYLCASSRDFGQGVRVSYGYTFGSGTRLTVV.

This clonotype was counted between two and nine times. The chain couples TRBV20-1 to TRBJ2-5; possibly TRBD2 for D (6 bases). Trimming stripped 4 bases from V and 4 bases from J, with 10 bases between. The germline gives CDR1 DFQATT, CDR2 SNEGSKA (reference sequence). This CDR3 is 12 amino acids long. CDR3 coding DNA: TGCAGTGCTATGTTAGCGGTAGAGACCCAGTACTTC. This translates into CSAMLAVETQYF.